Sequencing of this T cell receptor (beta chain) was carried out in a study of blood T cell repertoires in COVID-19. The wider study: The samples span acute and convalescent COVID-19 from the United States, Italy and Spain. The cDNA or gDNA used as material had been derived from T cells, B-cell-depleted T cells, or PBMCs.

Authors' analysis steps: Nucleated cell counts were estimated from reference gene primer amplification. The assay was immunoSEQ multiplex PCR, and TCRdb's table has in-frame clones only and misses some. The V and J calls and clone size were taken over from that table, and D and trimming were inferred from the DNA. The top ten hold under 2.5% of the sample, which has under 170,000 clones, more than 80% seen once. As regards this clone: One end of the junction fails to match germline, which may point to a read error.

Germline V CDR1 and CDR2: LGHDT, YNNKEL (reference sequence). The CDR3 extends over 12 amino acids. Input material: peripheral blood. The rearrangement uses TRBV3-1 (or the pseudogene TRBV3-2) and TRBJ2-1; 8 bases are shared with TRBD2. The source of this sequence is a man aged 70 or older with acute or convalescent COVID-19. Here the CDR3 DNA reads TGTGCCAGCAGCCTCGGGGGGGGGCCCCGGGTCTTC. Encoded protein: CASSLGGGPRVF.